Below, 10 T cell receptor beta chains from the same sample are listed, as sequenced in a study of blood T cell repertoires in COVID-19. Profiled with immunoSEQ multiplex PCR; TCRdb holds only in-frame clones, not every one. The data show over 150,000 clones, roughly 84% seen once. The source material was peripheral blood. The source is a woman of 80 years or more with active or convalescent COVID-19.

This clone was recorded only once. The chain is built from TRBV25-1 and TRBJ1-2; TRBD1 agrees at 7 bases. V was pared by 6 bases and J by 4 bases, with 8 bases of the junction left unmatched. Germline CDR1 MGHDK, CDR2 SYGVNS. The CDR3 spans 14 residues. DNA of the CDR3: TGTGCCAGCAGCTGGGACAGCCGGGCCTATGGCTACACCTTC. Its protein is CASSWDSRAYGYTF.

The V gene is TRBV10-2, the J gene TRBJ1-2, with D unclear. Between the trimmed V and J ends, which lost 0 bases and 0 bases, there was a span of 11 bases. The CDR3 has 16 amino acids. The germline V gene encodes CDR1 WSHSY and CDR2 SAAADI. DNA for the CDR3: TGCGCCAGCAGTGAGTCGTTTCGCGGGACTAACTATGGCTACACCTTC. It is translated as CASSESFRGTNYGYTF.

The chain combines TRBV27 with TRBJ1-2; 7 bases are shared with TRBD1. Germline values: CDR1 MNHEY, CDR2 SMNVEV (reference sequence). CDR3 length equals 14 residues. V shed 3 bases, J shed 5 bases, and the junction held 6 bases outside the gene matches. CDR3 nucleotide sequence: TGTGCCAGCAGTTTTCAGGGGGATAATTATGGCTACACCTTC. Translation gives CASSFQGDNYGYTF.

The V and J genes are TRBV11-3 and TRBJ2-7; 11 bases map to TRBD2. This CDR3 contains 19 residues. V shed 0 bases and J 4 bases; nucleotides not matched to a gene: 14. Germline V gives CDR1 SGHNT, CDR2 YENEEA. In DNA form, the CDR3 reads TGTGCCAGCAGCTTAGACTCCGCTAGCGGGAGGTCTGTAAGTTACGAGCAGTACTTC. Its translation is CASSLDSASGRSVSYEQYF.

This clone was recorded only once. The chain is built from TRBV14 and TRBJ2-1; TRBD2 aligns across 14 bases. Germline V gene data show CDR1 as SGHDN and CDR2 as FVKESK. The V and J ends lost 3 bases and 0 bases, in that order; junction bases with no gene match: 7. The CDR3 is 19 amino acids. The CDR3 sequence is CASSHNGLAGGRSYNEQFF. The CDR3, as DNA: TGTGCCAGCAGCCACAATGGACTAGCGGGAGGACGCTCCTACAATGAGCAGTTCTTC.

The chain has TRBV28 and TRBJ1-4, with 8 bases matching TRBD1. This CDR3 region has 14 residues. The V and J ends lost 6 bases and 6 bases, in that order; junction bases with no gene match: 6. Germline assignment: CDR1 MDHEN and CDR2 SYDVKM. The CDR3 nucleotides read TGTGCCAGCAGCGACAGGGGTAGGGATGAAAAACTGTTTTTT. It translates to CASSDRGRDEKLFF.

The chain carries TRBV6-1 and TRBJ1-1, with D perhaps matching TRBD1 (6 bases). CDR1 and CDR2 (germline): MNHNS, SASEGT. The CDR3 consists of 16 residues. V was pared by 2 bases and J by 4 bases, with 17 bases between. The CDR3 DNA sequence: TGTGCCAGCAGTGAATTGGGTGGTGTAGGGGGCACTGAAGCTTTCTTT. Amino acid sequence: CASSELGGVGGTEAFF.

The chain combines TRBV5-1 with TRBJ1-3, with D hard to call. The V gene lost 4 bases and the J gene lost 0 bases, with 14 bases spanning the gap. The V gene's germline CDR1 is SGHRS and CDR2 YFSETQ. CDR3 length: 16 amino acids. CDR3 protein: CASSLDLVSSGNTIYF. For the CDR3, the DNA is TGCGCCAGCAGCCTTGATCTGGTTAGCTCTGGAAACACCATATATTTT.

The CDR3 sequence: CASSFPPWRGAYNEQFF. The CDR3 region has the DNA TGTGCCAGCAGCTTCCCCCCCTGGCGAGGAGCATACAATGAGCAGTTCTTC. The chain recombines TRBV7-9 with TRBJ2-1; D unclear. V was shortened by 3 bases and J by 4 bases, with 19 bases between the two germline ends. The CDR3 is made up of 17 amino acids. The germline V gene encodes CDR1 SEHNR and CDR2 FQNEAQ (reference sequence).

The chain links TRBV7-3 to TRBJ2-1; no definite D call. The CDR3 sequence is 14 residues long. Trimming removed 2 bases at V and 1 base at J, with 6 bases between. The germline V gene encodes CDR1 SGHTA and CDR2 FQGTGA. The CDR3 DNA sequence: TGTGCCAGCAGCTTAGGTCAGTCCTACAATGAGCAGTTCTTC. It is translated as CASSLGQSYNEQFF.